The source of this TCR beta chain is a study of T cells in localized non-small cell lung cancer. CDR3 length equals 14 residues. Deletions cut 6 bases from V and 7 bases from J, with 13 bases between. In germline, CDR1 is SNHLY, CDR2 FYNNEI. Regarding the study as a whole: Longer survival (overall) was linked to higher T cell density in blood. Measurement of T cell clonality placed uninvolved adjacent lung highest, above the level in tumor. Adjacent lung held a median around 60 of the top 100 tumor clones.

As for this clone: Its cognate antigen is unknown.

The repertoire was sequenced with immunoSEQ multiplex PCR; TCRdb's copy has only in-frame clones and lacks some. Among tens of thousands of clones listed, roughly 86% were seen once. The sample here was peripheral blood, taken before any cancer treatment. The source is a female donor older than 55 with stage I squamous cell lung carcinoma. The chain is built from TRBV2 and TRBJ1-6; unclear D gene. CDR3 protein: CASRTFSQNSPLHF. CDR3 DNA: TGTGCCAGCAGGACTTTTAGTCAGAATTCACCCCTCCACTTT. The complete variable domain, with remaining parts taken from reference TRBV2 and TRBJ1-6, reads EPEVTQTPSHQVTQMGQEVILRCVPISNHLYFYWYRQILGQKVEFLVSFYNNEISEKSEIFDDQFSVERPDGSNFTLKIRSTKLEDSAMYFCASRTFSQNSPLHFGNGTRLTVT.